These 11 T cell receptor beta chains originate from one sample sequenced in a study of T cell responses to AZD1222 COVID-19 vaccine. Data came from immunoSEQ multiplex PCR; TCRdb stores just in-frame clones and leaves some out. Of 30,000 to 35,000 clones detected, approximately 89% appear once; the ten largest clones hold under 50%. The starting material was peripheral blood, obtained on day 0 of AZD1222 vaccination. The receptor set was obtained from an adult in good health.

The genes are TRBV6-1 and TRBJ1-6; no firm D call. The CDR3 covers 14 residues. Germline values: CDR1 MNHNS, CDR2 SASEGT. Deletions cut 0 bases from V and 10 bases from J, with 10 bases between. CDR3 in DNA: TGTGCCAGCAGTGAAGCGTACGGTTTCTCACCCCTCCACTTT. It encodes CASSEAYGFSPLHF.

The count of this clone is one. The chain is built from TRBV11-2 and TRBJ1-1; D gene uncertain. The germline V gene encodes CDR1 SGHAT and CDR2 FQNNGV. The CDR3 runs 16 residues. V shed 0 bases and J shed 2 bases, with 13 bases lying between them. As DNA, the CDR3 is TGTGCCAGCAGCTTAGAATTTGGGCAGAGAAACACTGAAGCTTTCTTT. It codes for CASSLEFGQRNTEAFF.

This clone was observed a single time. CDR3 region: CASSQRGAGEQYF. CDR3 sequence (DNA): TGTGCCAGCAGTCAGCGGGGAGCAGGTGAGCAGTACTTC. This chain links TRBV6-5 with TRBJ2-7, with 7 nucleotides matching TRBD2. V was pared by 5 bases and J by 7 bases, with 8 bases of the junction left unmatched. The CDR3 is 13 amino acids. Germline-derived CDR1 and CDR2 are MNHEY and SVGAGI.

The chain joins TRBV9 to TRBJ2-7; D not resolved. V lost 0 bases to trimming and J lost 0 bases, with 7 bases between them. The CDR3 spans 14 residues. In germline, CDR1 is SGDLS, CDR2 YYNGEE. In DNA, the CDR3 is TGTGCCAGCAGCGTAGTAGGGTCCTCCTACGAGCAGTACTTC. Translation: CASSVVGSSYEQYF.

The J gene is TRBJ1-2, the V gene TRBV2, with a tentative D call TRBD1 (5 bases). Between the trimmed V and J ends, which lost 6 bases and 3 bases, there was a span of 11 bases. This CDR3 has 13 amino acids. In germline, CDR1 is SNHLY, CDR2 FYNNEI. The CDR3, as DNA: TGTGCCAGCAGACTCGACAGAGACTATGGCTACACCTTC. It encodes CASRLDRDYGYTF.

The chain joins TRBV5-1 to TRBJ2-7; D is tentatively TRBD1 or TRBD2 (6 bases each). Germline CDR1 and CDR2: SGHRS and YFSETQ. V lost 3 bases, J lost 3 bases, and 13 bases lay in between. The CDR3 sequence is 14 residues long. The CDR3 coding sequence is TGCGCCAGCAGCTCGGGGGCGGGCCTCTACGAGCAGTACTTC. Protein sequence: CASSSGAGLYEQYF.

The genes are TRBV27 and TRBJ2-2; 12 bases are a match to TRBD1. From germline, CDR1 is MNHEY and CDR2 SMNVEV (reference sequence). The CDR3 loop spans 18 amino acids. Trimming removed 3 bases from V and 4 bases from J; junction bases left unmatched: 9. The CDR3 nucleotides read TGTGCCAGCAGTTTGCGCGGGACAGGGGGCTTTGGCACCGGGGAGCTGTTTTTT. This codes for CASSLRGTGGFGTGELFF.

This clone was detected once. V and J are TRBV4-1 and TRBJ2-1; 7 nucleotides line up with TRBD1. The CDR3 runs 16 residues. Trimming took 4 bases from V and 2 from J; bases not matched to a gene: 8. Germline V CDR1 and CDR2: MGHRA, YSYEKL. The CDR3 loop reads CASSLDGDSPYNEQFF. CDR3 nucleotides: TGCGCCAGCAGCCTCGACGGGGACAGTCCCTACAATGAGCAGTTCTTC.

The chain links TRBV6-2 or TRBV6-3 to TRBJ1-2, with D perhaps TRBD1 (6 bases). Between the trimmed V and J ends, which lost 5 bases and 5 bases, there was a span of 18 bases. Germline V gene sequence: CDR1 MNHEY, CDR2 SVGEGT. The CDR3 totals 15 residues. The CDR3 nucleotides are TGTGCCAGCAGTCGGCACAGGGAGCCAGGGTATGGCTACACCTTC. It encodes CASSRHREPGYGYTF.

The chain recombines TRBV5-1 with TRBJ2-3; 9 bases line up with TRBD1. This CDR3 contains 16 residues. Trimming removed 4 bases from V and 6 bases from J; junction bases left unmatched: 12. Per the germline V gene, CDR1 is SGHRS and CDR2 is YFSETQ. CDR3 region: CASSTQGAFNLDTQYF. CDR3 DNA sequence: TGCGCCAGCAGCACACAGGGGGCGTTTAATTTGGATACGCAGTATTTT.

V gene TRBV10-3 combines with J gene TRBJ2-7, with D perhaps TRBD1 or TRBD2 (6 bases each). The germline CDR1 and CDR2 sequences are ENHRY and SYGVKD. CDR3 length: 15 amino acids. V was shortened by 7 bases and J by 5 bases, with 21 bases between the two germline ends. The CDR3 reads CAITEGGNGWDEQYF. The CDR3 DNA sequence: TGTGCCATCACCGAGGGGGGTAACGGTTGGGACGAGCAGTACTTC.